The clone carrying this T cell receptor beta chain has only a few counts. The sample is drawn from a study of blood T cell repertoires in COVID-19. About the research overall: The United States, Italy and Spain were the sources of the acute and convalescent COVID-19 samples.

Clones were sequenced by immunoSEQ multiplex PCR, and TCRdb holds only the in-frame ones, with some missing. This table has 250,000 or so clones, roughly 81% appearing once. V lost 0 bases, J lost 7 bases, and 3 bases stayed unmatched. Per germline, CDR1 SGHTS and CDR2 YDEGEE. There are 14 residues in the CDR3. The sample comprised peripheral blood. The receptor was isolated from a man over 45 with acute or convalescent COVID-19. V usage is TRBV5-8 and J usage is TRBJ2-2; 7 positions match TRBD1. CDR3 in amino acids: CASSLDTGVGELFF. The CDR3 nucleotides read TGTGCCAGCAGCTTGGATACAGGGGTCGGGGAGCTGTTTTTT.